This TCR beta chain is from a study of T cells after posttransplantation cyclophosphamide. Findings and limits, study-wide: After PTCy, TRB diversity resembled that of CNI/methotrexate controls. Donor CD8+ memory clones often dominated recipient blood repertoires at later times. Skin or GI-infiltrating T cells shared few TRB sequences with blood.

Details on this clone: Its cognate antigen is unknown.

Sequenced by immunoSEQ multiplex PCR; TCRdb stores in-frame clones only, minus some. The profile shows some 53,000 clones, about 86% of them singletons. Per germline, CDR1 LNHNV and CDR2 YYDKDF (reference sequence). The germline V and J ends were trimmed by 2 bases and 0 bases, with 16 bases remaining between them. The CDR3 consists of 17 residues. The sample comprised PBMCs. This receptor was obtained from a man aged 25-40 years with a blood cancer, CMV-positive, and with a related stem cell donor. The chain carries TRBV15 and TRBJ1-1; maybe TRBD1 (6 bases). The CDR3: CATSRPKGGNMNTEAFF. Here the CDR3 DNA reads TGTGCCACCAGCAGACCCAAAGGGGGTAACATGAACACTGAAGCTTTCTTT.